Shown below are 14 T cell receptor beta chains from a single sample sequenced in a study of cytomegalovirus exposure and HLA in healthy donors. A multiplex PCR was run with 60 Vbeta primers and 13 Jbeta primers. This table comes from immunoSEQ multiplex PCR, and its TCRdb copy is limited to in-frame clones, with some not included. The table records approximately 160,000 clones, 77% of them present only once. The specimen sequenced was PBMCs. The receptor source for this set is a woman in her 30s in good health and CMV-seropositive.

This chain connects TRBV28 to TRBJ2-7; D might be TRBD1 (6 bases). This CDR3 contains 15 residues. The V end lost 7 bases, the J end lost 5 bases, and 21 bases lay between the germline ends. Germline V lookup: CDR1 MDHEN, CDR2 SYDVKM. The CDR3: CASTMPGVRTHEQYF. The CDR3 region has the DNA TGTGCCAGCACCATGCCAGGGGTCCGTACCCACGAGCAGTACTTC.

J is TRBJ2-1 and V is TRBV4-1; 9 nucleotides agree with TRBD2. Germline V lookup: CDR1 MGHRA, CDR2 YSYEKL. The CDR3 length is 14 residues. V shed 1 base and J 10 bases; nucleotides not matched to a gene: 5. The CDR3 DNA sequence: TGCGCCAGCAGCCAAGCCCGGACTAGCGACGAGCAGTTCTTC. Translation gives CASSQARTSDEQFF.

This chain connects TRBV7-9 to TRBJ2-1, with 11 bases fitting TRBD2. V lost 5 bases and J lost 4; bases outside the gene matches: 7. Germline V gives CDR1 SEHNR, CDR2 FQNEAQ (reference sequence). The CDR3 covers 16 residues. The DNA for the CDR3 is TGTGCCAGCAGCCCAGGGACTAGCGGACCGTACAATGAGCAGTTCTTC. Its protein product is CASSPGTSGPYNEQFF.

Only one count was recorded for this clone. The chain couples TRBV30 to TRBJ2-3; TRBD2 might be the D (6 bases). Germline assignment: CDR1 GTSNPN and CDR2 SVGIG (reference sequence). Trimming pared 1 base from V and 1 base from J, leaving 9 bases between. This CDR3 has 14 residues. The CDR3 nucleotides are TGTGCCTGGAGTGCGGGAGTAGGCACAGATACGCAGTATTTT. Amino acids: CAWSAGVGTDTQYF.

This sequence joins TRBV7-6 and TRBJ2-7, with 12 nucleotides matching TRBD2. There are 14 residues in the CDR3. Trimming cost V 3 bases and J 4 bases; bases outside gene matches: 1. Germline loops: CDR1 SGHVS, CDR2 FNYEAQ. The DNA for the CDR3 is TGTGCCAGCAGCTTGACTAGCGGGAGTTACGAGCAGTACTTC. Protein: CASSLTSGSYEQYF. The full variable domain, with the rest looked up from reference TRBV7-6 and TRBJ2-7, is GAGVSQSPRYKVTKRGQDVALRCDPISGHVSLYWYRQALGQGPEFLTYFNYEAQQDKSGLPNDRFSAERPEGSISTLTIQRTEQRDSAMYRCASSLTSGSYEQYFGPGTRLTVT.

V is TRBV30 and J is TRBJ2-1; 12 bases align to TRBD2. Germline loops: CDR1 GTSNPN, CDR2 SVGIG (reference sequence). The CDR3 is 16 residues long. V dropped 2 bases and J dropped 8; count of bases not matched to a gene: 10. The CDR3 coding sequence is TGTGCCTGGAGTCCTTTCCTAGCGGGAGGGATCTATGAGCAGTTCTTC. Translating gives CAWSPFLAGGIYEQFF.

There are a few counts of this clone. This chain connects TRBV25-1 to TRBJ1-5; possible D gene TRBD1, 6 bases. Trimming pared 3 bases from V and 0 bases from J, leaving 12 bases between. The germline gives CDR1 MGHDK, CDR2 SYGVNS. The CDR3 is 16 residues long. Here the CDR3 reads CASSDNREFSNQPQHF. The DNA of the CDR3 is TGTGCCAGCAGTGATAACAGGGAGTTTAGCAATCAGCCCCAGCATTTT.

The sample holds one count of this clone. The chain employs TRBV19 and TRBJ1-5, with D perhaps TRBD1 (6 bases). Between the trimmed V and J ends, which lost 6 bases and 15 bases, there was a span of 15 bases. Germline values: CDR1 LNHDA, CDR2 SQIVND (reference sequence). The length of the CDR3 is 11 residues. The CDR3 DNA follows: TGTGCCAGTAGGAGACAGGTTTTGTGGCATTTT. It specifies CASRRQVLWHF.

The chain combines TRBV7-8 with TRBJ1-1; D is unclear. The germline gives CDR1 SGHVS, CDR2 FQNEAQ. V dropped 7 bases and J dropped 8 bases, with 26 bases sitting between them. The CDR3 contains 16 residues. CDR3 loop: CASTSFMPGSYREAFF. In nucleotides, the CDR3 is TGTGCCAGCACCTCGTTTATGCCGGGAAGTTATCGGGAAGCTTTCTTT. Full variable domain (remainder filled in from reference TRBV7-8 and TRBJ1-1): GAGVSQSPRYKVAKRGQDVALRCDPISGHVSLFWYQQALGQGPEFLTYFQNEAQLDKSGLPSDRFFAERPEGSVSTLKIQRTQQEDSAVYLCASTSFMPGSYREAFFGQGTRLTVV.

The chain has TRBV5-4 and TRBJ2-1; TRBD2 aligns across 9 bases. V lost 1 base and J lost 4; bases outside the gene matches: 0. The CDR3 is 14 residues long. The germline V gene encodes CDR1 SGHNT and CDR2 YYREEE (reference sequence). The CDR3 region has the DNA TGTGCCAGCAGCTTGACTAGCGGGTACAATGAGCAGTTCTTC. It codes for CASSLTSGYNEQFF. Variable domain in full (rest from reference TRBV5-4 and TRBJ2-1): ETGVTQSPTHLIKTRGQQVTLRCSSQSGHNTVSWYQQALGQGPQFIFQYYREEENGRGNFPPRFSGLQFPNYSSELNVNALELDDSALYLCASSLTSGYNEQFFGPGTRLTVL.

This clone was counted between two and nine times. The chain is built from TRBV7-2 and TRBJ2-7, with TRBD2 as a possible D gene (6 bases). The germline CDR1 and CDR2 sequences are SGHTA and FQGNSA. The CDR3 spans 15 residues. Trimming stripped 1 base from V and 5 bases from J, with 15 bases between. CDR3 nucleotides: TGTGCCAGCAGCTTAGGGGGACGGCCGGGGGACGAGCAGTACTTC. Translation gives CASSLGGRPGDEQYF.

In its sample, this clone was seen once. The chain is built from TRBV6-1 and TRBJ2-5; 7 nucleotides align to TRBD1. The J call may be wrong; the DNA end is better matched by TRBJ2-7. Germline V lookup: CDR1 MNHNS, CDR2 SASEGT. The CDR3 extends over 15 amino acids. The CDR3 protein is CASMEINRGNNEQYF. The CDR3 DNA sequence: TGTGCCAGCATGGAGATAAACAGGGGTAACAACGAGCAGTACTTC.

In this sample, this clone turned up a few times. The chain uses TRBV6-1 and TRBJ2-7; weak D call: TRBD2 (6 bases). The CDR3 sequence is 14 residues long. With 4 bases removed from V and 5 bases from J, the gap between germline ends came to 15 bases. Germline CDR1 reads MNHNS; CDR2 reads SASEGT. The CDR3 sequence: CASSVGRENHEQYF. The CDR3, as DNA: TGTGCCAGCAGTGTGGGACGGGAGAACCACGAGCAGTACTTC.

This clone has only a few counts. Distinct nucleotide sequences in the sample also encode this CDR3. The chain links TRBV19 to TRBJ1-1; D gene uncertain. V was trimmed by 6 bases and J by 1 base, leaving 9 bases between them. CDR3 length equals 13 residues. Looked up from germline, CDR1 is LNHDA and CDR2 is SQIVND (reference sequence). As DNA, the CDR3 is TGTGCCAGTAGCGCGGGCCGGAACACTGAAGCTTTCTTT. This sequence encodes CASSAGRNTEAFF.